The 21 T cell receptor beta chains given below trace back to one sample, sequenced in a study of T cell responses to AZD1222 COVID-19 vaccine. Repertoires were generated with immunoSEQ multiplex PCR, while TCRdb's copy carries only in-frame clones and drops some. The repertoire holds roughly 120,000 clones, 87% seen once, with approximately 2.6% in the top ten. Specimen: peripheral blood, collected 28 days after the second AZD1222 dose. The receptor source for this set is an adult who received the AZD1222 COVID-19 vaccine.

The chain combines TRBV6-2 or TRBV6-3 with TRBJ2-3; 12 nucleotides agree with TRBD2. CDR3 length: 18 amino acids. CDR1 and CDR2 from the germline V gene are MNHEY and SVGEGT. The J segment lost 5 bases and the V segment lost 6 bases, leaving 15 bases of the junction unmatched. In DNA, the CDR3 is TGTGCCAGCAGCCGACTGGGGGCTAGCGGGGGGGCCAGAGATACGCAGTATTTT. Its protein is CASSRLGASGGARDTQYF.

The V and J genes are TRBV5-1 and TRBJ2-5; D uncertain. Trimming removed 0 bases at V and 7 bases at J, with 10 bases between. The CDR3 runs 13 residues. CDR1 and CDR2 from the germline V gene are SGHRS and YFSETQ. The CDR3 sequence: CASSLVSEGTQYF. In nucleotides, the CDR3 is TGCGCCAGCAGCTTGGTTTCCGAAGGGACCCAGTACTTC.

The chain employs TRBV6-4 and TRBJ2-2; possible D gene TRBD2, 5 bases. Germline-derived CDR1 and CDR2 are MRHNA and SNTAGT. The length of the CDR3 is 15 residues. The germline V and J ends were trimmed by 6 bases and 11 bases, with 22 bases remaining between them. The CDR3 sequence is CASSLNNPPAGELFF. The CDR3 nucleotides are TGTGCCAGCAGCCTAAACAACCCACCCGCGGGCGAGCTGTTTTTT.

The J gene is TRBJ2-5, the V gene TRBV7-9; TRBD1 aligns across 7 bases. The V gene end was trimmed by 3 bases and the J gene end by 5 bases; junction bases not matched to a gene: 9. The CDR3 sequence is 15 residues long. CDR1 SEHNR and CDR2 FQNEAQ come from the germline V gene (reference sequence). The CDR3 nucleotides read TGTGCCAGCAGCTTTGCGACAGGGCAGGGGGAGACCCAGTACTTC. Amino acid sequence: CASSFATGQGETQYF.

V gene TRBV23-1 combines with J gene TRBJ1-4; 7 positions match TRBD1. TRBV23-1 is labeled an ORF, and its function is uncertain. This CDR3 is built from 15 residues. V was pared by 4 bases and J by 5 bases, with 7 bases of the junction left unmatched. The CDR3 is CASSPLTGLNEKLFF. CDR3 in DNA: TGCGCCAGCAGTCCGCTGACAGGGCTAAATGAAAAACTGTTTTTT.

The CDR3 DNA sequence: TGTGCCAGCAGCTTTTCTAGCCTCGGCGCCGGGGAGCTGTTTTTT. It is translated as CASSFSSLGAGELFF. This sequence joins TRBV13 and TRBJ2-2, with D tentatively TRBD2 (5 bases). Germline-derived CDR1 and CDR2 are PRHDT and FYEKMQ (reference sequence). V lost 3 bases to trimming and J lost 6 bases, with 14 bases between them. The CDR3 has 15 residues.

The DNA for the CDR3 is TGTGCCAGCTCACCACTCAGGGACGGTGAAAAACTGTTTTTT. Amino acid sequence: CASSPLRDGEKLFF. This chain joins TRBV18 and TRBJ1-4, with a weak D call TRBD1 (5 bases). Trimming pared 1 base from V and 7 bases from J, leaving 10 bases between. The CDR3 contains 14 residues. The V gene's germline CDR1 is KGHSH and CDR2 LQKENI.

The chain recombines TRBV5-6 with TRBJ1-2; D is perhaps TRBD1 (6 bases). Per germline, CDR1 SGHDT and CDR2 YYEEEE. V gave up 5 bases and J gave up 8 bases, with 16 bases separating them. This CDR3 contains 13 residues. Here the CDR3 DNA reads TGTGCCAGCAGATCCCAGGGGCTCCGGGGCTACACCTTC. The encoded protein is CASRSQGLRGYTF.

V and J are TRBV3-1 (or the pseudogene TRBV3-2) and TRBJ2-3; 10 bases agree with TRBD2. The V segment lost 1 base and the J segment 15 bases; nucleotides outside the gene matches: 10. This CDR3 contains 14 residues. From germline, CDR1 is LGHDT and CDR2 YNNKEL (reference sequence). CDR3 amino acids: CASSQVPSGGPFYF. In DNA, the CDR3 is TGTGCCAGCAGCCAAGTACCTAGCGGGGGACCCTTCTATTTT.

Here the CDR3 reads CASSLPKVEGTGELFF. For the CDR3, the DNA is TGTGCCAGCAGCTTGCCAAAGGTTGAAGGTACCGGGGAGCTGTTTTTT. The V gene is TRBV7-9, the J gene TRBJ2-2; D is undetermined. This CDR3 comprises 16 residues. Germline V gene lookup returns CDR1 SEHNR and CDR2 FQNEAQ (reference sequence). Trimming left V 3 bases short and J 5 bases short, with 16 bases between.

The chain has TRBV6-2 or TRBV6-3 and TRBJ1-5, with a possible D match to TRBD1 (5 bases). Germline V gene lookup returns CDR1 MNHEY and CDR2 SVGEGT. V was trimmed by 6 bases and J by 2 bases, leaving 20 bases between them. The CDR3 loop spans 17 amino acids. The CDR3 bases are TGTGCCAGCAGCACCCCGGGCCCACAGGAGGGCAATCAGCCCCAGCATTTT. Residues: CASSTPGPQEGNQPQHF.

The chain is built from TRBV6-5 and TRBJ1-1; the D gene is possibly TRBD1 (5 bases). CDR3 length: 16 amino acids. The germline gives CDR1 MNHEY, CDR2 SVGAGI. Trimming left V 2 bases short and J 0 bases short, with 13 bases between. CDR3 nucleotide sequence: TGTGCCAGCAGTTACAGGCTCGCAGGGATGAACACTGAAGCTTTCTTT. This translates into CASSYRLAGMNTEAFF.

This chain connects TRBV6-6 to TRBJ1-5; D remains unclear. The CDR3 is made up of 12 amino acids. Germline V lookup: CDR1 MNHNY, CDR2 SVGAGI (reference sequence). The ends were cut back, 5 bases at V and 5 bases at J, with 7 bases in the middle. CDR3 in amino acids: CASSRRDQPQHF. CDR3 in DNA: TGTGCCAGCAGTCGACGGGATCAGCCCCAGCATTTT.

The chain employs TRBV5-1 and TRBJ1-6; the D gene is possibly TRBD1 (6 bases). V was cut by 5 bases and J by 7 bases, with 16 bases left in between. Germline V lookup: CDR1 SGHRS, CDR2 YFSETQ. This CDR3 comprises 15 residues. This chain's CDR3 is CASRDTGTPNSPLHF. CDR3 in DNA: TGCGCCAGCAGGGATACCGGGACACCGAATTCACCCCTCCACTTT.

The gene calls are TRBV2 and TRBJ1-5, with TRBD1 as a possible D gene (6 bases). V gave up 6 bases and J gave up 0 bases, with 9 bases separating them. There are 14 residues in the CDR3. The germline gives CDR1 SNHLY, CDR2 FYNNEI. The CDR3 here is CASRTGYSNQPQHF. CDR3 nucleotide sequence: TGTGCCAGCAGGACAGGATATAGCAATCAGCCCCAGCATTTT. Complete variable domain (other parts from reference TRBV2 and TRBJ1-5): EPEVTQTPSHQVTQMGQEVILRCVPISNHLYFYWYRQILGQKVEFLVSFYNNEISEKSEIFDDQFSVERPDGSNFTLKIRSTKLEDSAMYFCASRTGYSNQPQHFGDGTRLSIL.

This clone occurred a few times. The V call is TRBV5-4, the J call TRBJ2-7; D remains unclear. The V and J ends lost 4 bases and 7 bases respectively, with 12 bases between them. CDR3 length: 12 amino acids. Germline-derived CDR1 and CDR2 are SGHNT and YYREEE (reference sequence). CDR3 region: CASSRWTSEQYF. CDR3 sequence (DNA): TGTGCCAGCAGCCGATGGACGTCTGAGCAGTACTTC. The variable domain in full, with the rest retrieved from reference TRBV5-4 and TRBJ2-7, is ETGVTQSPTHLIKTRGQQVTLRCSSQSGHNTVSWYQQALGQGPQFIFQYYREEENGRGNFPPRFSGLQFPNYSSELNVNALELDDSALYLCASSRWTSEQYFGPGTRLTVT.

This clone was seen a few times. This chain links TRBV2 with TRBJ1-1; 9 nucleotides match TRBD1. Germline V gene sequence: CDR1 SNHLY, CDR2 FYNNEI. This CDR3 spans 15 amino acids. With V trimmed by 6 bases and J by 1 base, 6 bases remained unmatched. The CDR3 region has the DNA TGTGCCAGCAGCTTAACAGGGGGCAGGAACACTGAAGCTTTCTTT. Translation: CASSLTGGRNTEAFF.

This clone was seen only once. For the CDR3, the DNA is TGCGCCAGCAGCCAAGTCGGGGGGGCCAAGGCTGCTTTCTTT. Translated, it gives CASSQVGGAKAAFF. The genes are TRBV4-3 and TRBJ1-1; possible D gene TRBD1, 6 bases. Germline lookup yields CDR1 LGHNA and CDR2 YSLEER. Between the trimmed V and J ends, which lost 1 base and 11 bases, there was a span of 17 bases. The CDR3 sequence is 14 residues long.

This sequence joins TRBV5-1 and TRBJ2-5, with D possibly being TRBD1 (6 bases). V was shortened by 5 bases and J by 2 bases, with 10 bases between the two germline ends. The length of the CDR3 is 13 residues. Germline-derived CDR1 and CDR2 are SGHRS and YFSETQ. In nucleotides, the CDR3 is TGCGCCAGCAGGGAAACAGGGCAAGAGACCCAGTACTTC. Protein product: CASRETGQETQYF.

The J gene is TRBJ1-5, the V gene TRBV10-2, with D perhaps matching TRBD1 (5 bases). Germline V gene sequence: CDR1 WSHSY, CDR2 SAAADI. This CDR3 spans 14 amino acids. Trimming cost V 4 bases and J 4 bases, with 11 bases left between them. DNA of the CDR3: TGCGCCAGCAGTGTTAGTTGGGGGAATCAGCCCCAGCATTTT. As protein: CASSVSWGNQPQHF.

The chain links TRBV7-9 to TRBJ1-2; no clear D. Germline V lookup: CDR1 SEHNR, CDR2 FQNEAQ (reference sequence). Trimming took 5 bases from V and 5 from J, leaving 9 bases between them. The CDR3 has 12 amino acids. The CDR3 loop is CASSPGEYGYTF. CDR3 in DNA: TGTGCCAGCAGCCCCGGAGAGTATGGCTACACCTTC.